These T cell receptor beta chains were read from a single sample in a study of human T cells and chemical hapten exposure. TCRdb re-derived calls from the RACE reads in MiXCR, one entry per CDR3 protein. In the table there are around 130,000 distinct CDR3 sequences, approximately 9.5% of which are singletons. Sequencing was carried out using whole blood. The receptors were sampled from a male donor in good health. Some clones in this sample may be carry-over from other donors' samples. CDR3s include the opening cysteine and the closing phenylalanine or tryptophan. The D gene is left open where the match is weak. Clone size is shown for a subset of rows, as once, few, many or a class of expanded clone.

j_call d_call v_call clone_size cdr3_nt cdr3_aa
TRBJ2-7 - TRBV7-3 - TGTGCCAGCAGCTCCCAGGGGGGTTCCTACGAGCAGTACTTC CASSSQGGSYEQYF
TRBJ2-7 TRBD2 TRBV18 many TGTGCCAGCTCGCCGGGACTAGCGAACCCCTACGAGCAGTACTTC CASSPGLANPYEQYF
TRBJ1-1 TRBD1 TRBV7-2 - TGTGCCAGCAGCCCGACAGGGGAGGCAGAGAACACTGAAGCTTTCTTT CASSPTGEAENTEAFF
TRBJ2-7 - TRBV28 few TGTGCCAGCAGTTTTACCTCCTACGAGCAGTACTTC CASSFTSYEQYF
TRBJ2-5 - TRBV7-9 - TGTGCCAGCAGCTTTTTAAGTCTCGGGACACGGTACCAAGAGACCCAGTACTTC CASSFLSLGTRYQETQYF
TRBJ1-4 - TRBV5-1 - TGCGCCAGCAGCTTGATCGGGGCGACTAATGAAAAACTGTTTTTT CASSLIGATNEKLFF
TRBJ1-1 - TRBV20-1 few TGCAGTGCTACTGGGGGTGGTACTGAAGCTTTCTTT CSATGGGTEAFF
TRBJ2-3 TRBD2 TRBV14 many TGTGCCAGCAGCCAAGGGCTAACTAGCGGGGCAACAGATACGCAGTATTTT CASSQGLTSGATDTQYF
TRBJ2-1 - TRBV6-1 - TGTGCCAGCAGTGAGGATTTGGACAATGAGCAGTTCTTC CASSEDLDNEQFF
TRBJ2-1 - TRBV5-6 - TGTGCCAGCAGCTCGAGTCCCGTGCTAGTGTCCTATGAGCAGTTCTTC CASSSSPVLVSYEQFF
TRBJ1-2 - TRBV19 - TGTGCCAGTAGTGCTCGGGACTTATATGGCTACACCTTC CASSARDLYGYTF
TRBJ2-1 TRBD1 TRBV12-3/TRBV12-4 many TGTGCCAGCAGTTTCCAGGGGGCAGGGTACAATGAGCAGTTCTTC CASSFQGAGYNEQFF
TRBJ2-5 - TRBV6-5 - TGTGCCAGCAATACAGGGAAAGTCCCGGAGACCCAGTACTTC CASNTGKVPETQYF
TRBJ2-7 - TRBV4-2 - TGTGCCAGCAGCCAAGAATCCCCGACTGCTACAAGGGGCTACGAGCAGTACTTC CASSQESPTATRGYEQYF
TRBJ1-1 - TRBV7-2 - TGTGCCAGCAGCTTAGCACAGCCCTGGCTCGGAGCTTTCTTT CASSLAQPWLGAFF
TRBJ2-7 - TRBV4-3 many TGCGCCAGCAGCCAAGTGGGCAGGGACTACGAGCAGTACTTC CASSQVGRDYEQYF
TRBJ2-7 - TRBV4-3 few TGCGCCAGCAGCCAAGGCGGGGCCCCCTACGAGCAGTACTTC CASSQGGAPYEQYF
TRBJ1-5 TRBD1 TRBV7-9 many TGTGCCAGCAGCATTACCGGGACAGGCCAGCCCCAGCATTTT CASSITGTGQPQHF
TRBJ1-1 - TRBV7-9 few TGTGCCAGCAGCTTAGGGGGCGCGGCCCCTGAAGCTTTCTTT CASSLGGAAPEAFF
TRBJ2-3 - TRBV6-2/TRBV6-3 - TGTGCCAGCAGTTACTCCGAGACAGATACGCAGTATTTT CASSYSETDTQYF
TRBJ2-2 - TRBV6-2/TRBV6-3 - TGTGCCAGCAGCCTAGGACAGTTTACGAACACCGGGGAGCTGTTTTTT CASSLGQFTNTGELFF
TRBJ2-5 TRBD2 TRBV12-3/TRBV12-4 - TGTGCCAGCAGTCGGCGGGGGGGCCTGGGGGAGACCCAGTACTTC CASSRRGGLGETQYF
TRBJ2-3 TRBD2 TRBV7-9 few TGTGCCAGCAACCAGCGGGGGGACACAGATACGCAGTATTTT CASNQRGDTDTQYF
TRBJ2-2 - TRBV5-5 - TGTGCCAGCAGCCCCACAAGGACCGGGGAGCTGTTTTTT CASSPTRTGELFF
TRBJ2-1 TRBD2 TRBV3-1 many TGTGCCAGCAGCCCCGGGGGAGCGGGAGTATGGGAGCAGTTCTTC CASSPGGAGVWEQFF
TRBJ2-1 - TRBV19 - TGTGCCAGTAGTATAGATCCCGGGGGCACTTACAATGAGCAGTTCTTC CASSIDPGGTYNEQFF
TRBJ2-2 - TRBV6-4 - TGTGCCAGCAGTGCAGGGAACACCGGGGAGCTGTTTTTT CASSAGNTGELFF
TRBJ1-1 - TRBV27 few TGTGCCAGCAGTTTATTTCCGGGGGCGAACACTGAAGCTTTCTTT CASSLFPGANTEAFF